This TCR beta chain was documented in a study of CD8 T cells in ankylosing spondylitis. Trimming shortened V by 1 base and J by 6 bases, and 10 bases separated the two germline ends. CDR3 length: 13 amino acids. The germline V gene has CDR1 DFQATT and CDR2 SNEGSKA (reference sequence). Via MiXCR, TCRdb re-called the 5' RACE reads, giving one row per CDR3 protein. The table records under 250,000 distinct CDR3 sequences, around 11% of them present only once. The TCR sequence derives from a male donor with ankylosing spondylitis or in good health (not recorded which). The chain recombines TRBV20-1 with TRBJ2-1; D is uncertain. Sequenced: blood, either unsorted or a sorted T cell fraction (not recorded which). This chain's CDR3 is CSARVLVSNEQFF. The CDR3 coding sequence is TGCAGTGCTAGAGTTCTAGTAAGCAATGAGCAGTTCTTC.